The T cell receptor (beta chain) under discussion was sequenced for a study of technical replicates of blood from a few donors. From germline, CDR1 is SGHAT and CDR2 FQNNGV. CDR3 size: 14 residues. Trimming at V came to 0 bases and at J to 9 bases, leaving 1 base not matched to a gene. TCRdb's copy holds only in-frame clones and misses some; the assay was immunoSEQ multiplex PCR. The data contain under 15,000 clones, 65% to 85% of them singletons. This clonotype originated in a human donor in good health. The genes are TRBV11-2 and TRBJ2-4; TRBD1 aligns across 11 bases. The sample comprised PBMCs. CDR3 loop: CASSLEGQGGIQYF. Written as DNA, the CDR3 is TGTGCCAGCAGCTTAGAGGGACAGGGGGGCATTCAGTACTTC.